The rows below give T cell receptor beta chains drawn from one sample of a study of CD8 T cells in ankylosing spondylitis. TCRdb analysed the 5' RACE reads with MiXCR anew, one entry per CDR3 protein. The data contain roughly 150,000 distinct CDR3 sequences, about 6.7% of them singletons. Sequenced: blood, either unsorted or a sorted T cell fraction (not recorded which). These receptors all come from a female donor with ankylosing spondylitis or in good health (not recorded which). Each CDR3 is given with its conserved first and last residue. A D gene is named only where the DNA matches it firmly. Size is stated for part of the rows, as once, few or many counts, or as a class when the clone is expanded.

J gene | clone size | D gene | V gene | CDR3 protein | CDR3 DNA
TRBJ2-2 | many | TRBD1 | TRBV7-8 | CASSLWTGEIVGELFF | TGTGCCAGCAGCTTATGGACAGGGGAAATCGTCGGGGAGCTGTTTTTT
TRBJ1-3 | NA | TRBD1 | TRBV7-9 | CASSFQTGKENTIYF | TGTGCCAGCAGCTTCCAGACAGGGAAAGAAAACACCATATATTTT
TRBJ2-5 | many | TRBD2 | TRBV10-3 | CAISIGGRQETQYF | TGTGCCATCAGTATCGGGGGGAGGCAAGAGACCCAGTACTTC
TRBJ2-7 | many | NA | TRBV6-2/TRBV6-3 | CATHDSLRGAGSYEQYF | TGTGCCACCCACGACTCGCTCCGGGGGGCAGGTTCCTACGAGCAGTACTTC
TRBJ2-7 | many | NA | TRBV12-3/TRBV12-4 | CASSLDSSYEQYF | TGTGCCAGCAGTTTAGACAGCTCCTACGAGCAGTACTTC
TRBJ1-5 | NA | NA | TRBV19 | CASSHPVGPQHF | TGTGCCAGTAGTCACCCCGTGGGGCCCCAGCATTTT
TRBJ1-4 | NA | NA | TRBV4-2 | CASSHAPPTNEKLFF | TGTGCCAGCAGCCACGCTCCCCCAACTAATGAAAAACTGTTTTTT
TRBJ2-5 | NA | TRBD2 | TRBV3-1 | CACSQDGGGQETQYF | TGTGCCTGCAGCCAAGATGGGGGGGGTCAGGAGACCCAGTACTTC
TRBJ2-5 | NA | TRBD1 | TRBV7-9 | CASSLEVQGQETQYF | TGTGCCAGCAGCTTAGAGGTACAGGGGCAAGAGACCCAGTACTTC
TRBJ2-5 | many | NA | TRBV4-1 | CASSQEESPWETQYF | TGCGCCAGCAGCCAAGAAGAGTCACCGTGGGAGACCCAGTACTTC
TRBJ2-2 | many | NA | TRBV7-3 | CASSLTGPNTGELFF | TGTGCCAGCAGCTTAACGGGACCGAACACCGGGGAGCTGTTTTTT
TRBJ1-5 | many | NA | TRBV12-3/TRBV12-4 | CASSPNPGLRNQPQHF | TGTGCCAGCAGCCCCAACCCGGGTTTGCGCAATCAGCCCCAGCATTTT
TRBJ2-3 | many | NA | TRBV11-2 | CASSFAGAADTQYF | TGTGCCAGCAGTTTTGCGGGGGCCGCAGATACGCAGTATTTT
TRBJ2-5 | many | TRBD2 | TRBV20-1 | CSARWRGDQETQYF | TGCAGTGCTAGATGGCGGGGGGACCAAGAGACCCAGTACTTC
TRBJ1-1 | NA | NA | TRBV19 | CASSPGQRNTEAFF | TGTGCCAGTAGTCCTGGACAGCGTAACACTGAAGCTTTCTTT
TRBJ2-7 | few | NA | TRBV3-1 | CASSQEETNSYEQYF | TGTGCCAGCAGCCAAGAGGAGACTAACTCCTACGAGCAGTACTTC
TRBJ1-2 | many | NA | TRBV12-3/TRBV12-4 | CASSFQDSYGYTF | TGTGCCAGCAGTTTTCAGGACAGCTATGGCTACACCTTC
TRBJ2-7 | many | TRBD1 | TRBV20-1 | CSAARQGRGYEQYF | TGCAGTGCTGCTCGACAGGGTAGAGGCTACGAGCAGTACTTC
TRBJ2-3 | many | TRBD1 | TRBV5-1 | CASSPGQGADTDTQYF | TGCGCCAGCAGCCCTGGACAGGGGGCTGACACAGATACGCAGTATTTT
TRBJ2-1 | NA | NA | TRBV4-1 | CASSQNDLSPFF | TGCGCCAGCAGCCAAAACGACCTGAGCCCTTTCTTC
TRBJ1-2 | many | TRBD1 | TRBV7-2 | CASSLVPGQVYGYTF | TGTGCCAGCAGCTTAGTTCCGGGACAGGTCTATGGCTACACCTTC
TRBJ1-1 | many | NA | TRBV28 | CASSVWTAGEAFF | TGTGCCAGCAGTGTGTGGACAGCTGGTGAAGCTTTCTTT
TRBJ1-2 | once | TRBD1 | TRBV7-9 | CASSFAPATGVYGYTF | TGTGCCAGCAGCTTTGCCCCCGCGACAGGGGTCTATGGCTACACCTTC
TRBJ1-5 | many | NA | TRBV12-3/TRBV12-4 | CASSFTVSQPQHF | TGTGCCAGCAGTTTCACGGTGAGCCAGCCCCAGCATTTT
TRBJ1-5 | many | NA | TRBV5-1 | CASSPGPLLNQPQHF | TGCGCCAGCAGCCCGGGACCGCTTCTCAATCAGCCCCAGCATTTT
TRBJ1-1 | many | NA | TRBV29-1 | CSVEDRGF | TGCAGCGTTGAAGACCGAGGGTTT
TRBJ2-5 | many | NA | TRBV4-2 | CASSQEPGREQETQYF | TGTGCCAGCAGCCAAGAGCCGGGTAGGGAGCAAGAGACCCAGTACTTC
TRBJ2-3 | many | TRBD2 | TRBV7-2 | CASSSGLAWTDTQYF | TGTGCCAGCAGCTCTGGACTAGCGTGGACAGATACGCAGTATTTT
TRBJ1-1 | many | NA | TRBV20-1 | CSARGGHPNTEAFF | TGCAGTGCTAGGGGGGGACACCCGAACACTGAAGCTTTCTTT
TRBJ1-1 | many | TRBD1 | TRBV6-1 | CASRGVLSGTAMNTEAFF | TGTGCCAGCCGGGGGGTATTATCTGGGACAGCGATGAACACTGAAGCTTTCTTT
TRBJ1-4 | many | NA | TRBV10-2 | CASREGRGGEKLFF | TGCGCCAGCCGGGAGGGGAGAGGCGGTGAAAAACTGTTTTTT
TRBJ2-5 | many | TRBD2 | TRBV20-1 | CSASVLAGQIQETQYF | TGCAGTGCTAGCGTCCTAGCGGGGCAAATCCAAGAGACCCAGTACTTC
TRBJ1-1 | NA | TRBD1 | TRBV6-5 | CASSLDRGDTEAFF | TGTGCCAGCAGCCTGGACAGGGGGGACACTGAAGCTTTCTTT
TRBJ2-3 | few | TRBD1 | TRBV7-2 | CASSLGGQKSDTQYF | TGTGCCAGCAGCTTAGGGGGACAGAAATCAGATACGCAGTATTTT
TRBJ2-3 | few | NA | TRBV5-6 | CASSLGRGTSYTDTQYF | TGTGCCAGCAGCTTGGGTCGGGGAACCAGTTACACAGATACGCAGTATTTT
TRBJ1-1 | many | NA | TRBV7-7 | CASSERVGTEAFF | TGTGCTAGCAGCGAGAGAGTGGGCACTGAAGCTTTCTTT